What follows is one T cell receptor beta chain and its context. The antigen remains undetermined. Naivety among CD8 cells was defined by CD45RO negativity and positive CCR7 selection, thereby excluding terminally differentiated effector memory CD45RA+ cells. Germline CDR1 SNHLY, CDR2 FYNNEI. This CDR3 has 16 residues. J was trimmed by 0 bases and V by 7 bases; bases with no gene match: 9. In the original workflow: With immunoSEQ giving junction-only sequences and no quality scores, filtering differed. The repertoire was sequenced with immunoSEQ multiplex PCR; TCRdb's copy has only in-frame clones and lacks some. V and J calls and clone size are copied from that table; D and trimming were computed from the DNA. The table shows some 630,000 clones, with roughly 95% occurring only once. This specimen belongs to a study of shared clonotypes between healthy human individuals. Study-wide results and limits: Researchers sampled blood only, noting tissue repertoires likely differ. Expectations were that clonotype sharing among donors would be affected by sequencing depth.

The source material was naive CD8+ T cells sorted from blood. V usage is TRBV2 and J usage is TRBJ2-3; the match to TRBD2 covers 8 bases. This TCR was recovered from a woman in her twenties or thirties in good health. The CDR3 region has the DNA TGTGCCAGCATAGAAAGCCTAGCGGGTAGCACAGATACGCAGTATTTT. Residues: CASIESLAGSTDTQYF.